The clone carrying this TCR beta chain was seen a handful of times. Its specificity is unknown. TCRdb recomputed calls from the reads with MiXCR, one row per CDR3 protein. The sample contains about 360,000 distinct CDR3 sequences, less than 20% of which appear only once. The CDR3 has 13 residues. Trimming shortened V by 6 bases and J by 4 bases, and 10 bases separated the two germline ends. This sample is part of a study of T cell repertoires in cytomegalovirus infection. General observations from the study: Cumulative frequency of public TCR beta families picked out carriers of CMV plus the relevant HLA. The ex vivo response was dominated by HLA-C-restricted CMV-specific TCR beta clonotypes.

This clonotype was obtained from a human donor in good health (CMV status not recorded). Some clones in this sample may be carry-over from other donors' samples. Source material: PBMCs. This rearrangement joins TRBV12-3 or TRBV12-4 to TRBJ2-1; TRBD1 is a possible D gene (6 bases). This CDR3 is CASSEDSYNEQFF. CDR3 sequence (DNA): TGTGCCAGCAGCGAGGACAGTTACAATGAGCAGTTCTTC.